This TCR beta chain was captured by sequencing in a study of cytomegalovirus exposure and HLA in healthy donors. Study-wide results and caveats: The study flagged roughly 150 TCR beta chains as cytomegalovirus-associated. Likely technical artifact: a cluster of highly shared sequence variants. TCR beta V- and J-gene trimming was later associated with a missense DCLRE1C variant.

Concerning this clone: The antigen is unknown.

PCR used 60 Vbeta primers and 13 Jbeta primers. This table comes from immunoSEQ multiplex PCR, and its TCRdb copy is limited to in-frame clones, with some not included. In all, the sample yields some 180,000 clones. Germline loops: CDR1 SGHNT, CDR2 YENEEA. The CDR3 sequence is 12 residues long. Trimming took off 6 bases at V and 1 base at J, with 6 bases between the two ends. The sequence was collected from a man aged 25 to 45 in good health and CMV-seronegative. The sequencing input was PBMCs. The gene calls are TRBV11-3 and TRBJ1-1, with D possibly being TRBD1 (5 bases). CDR3 region: CASRGGNTEAFF. CDR3 DNA sequence: TGTGCCAGCAGGGGGGGGAACACTGAAGCTTTCTTT. Drawing the rest from reference TRBV11-3 and TRBJ1-1, the complete variable domain is EAGVVQSPRYKIIEKKQPVAFWCNPISGHNTLYWYLQNLGQGPELLIRYENEEAVDDSQLPKDRFSAERLKGVDSTLKIQPAELGDSAVYLCASRGGNTEAFFGQGTRLTVV.